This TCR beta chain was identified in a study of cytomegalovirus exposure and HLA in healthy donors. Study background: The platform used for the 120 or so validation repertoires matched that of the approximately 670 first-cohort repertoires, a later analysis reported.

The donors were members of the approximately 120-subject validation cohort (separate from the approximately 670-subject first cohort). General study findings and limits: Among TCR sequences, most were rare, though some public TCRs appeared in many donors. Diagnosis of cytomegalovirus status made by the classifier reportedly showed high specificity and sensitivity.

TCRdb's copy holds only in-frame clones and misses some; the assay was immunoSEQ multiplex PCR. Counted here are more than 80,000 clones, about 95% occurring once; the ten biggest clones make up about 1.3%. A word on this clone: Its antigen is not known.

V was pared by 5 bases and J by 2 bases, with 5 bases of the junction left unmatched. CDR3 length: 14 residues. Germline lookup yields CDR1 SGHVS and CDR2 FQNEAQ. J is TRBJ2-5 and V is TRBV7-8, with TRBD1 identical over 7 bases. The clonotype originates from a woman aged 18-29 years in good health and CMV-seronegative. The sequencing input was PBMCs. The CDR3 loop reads CASSVIQGQETQYF. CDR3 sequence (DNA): TGTGCCAGCAGCGTAATACAGGGGCAAGAGACCCAGTACTTC.